A selection of T cell receptor beta chains follows, all from one sample in a study of T cells after yellow fever vaccination. TCRdb processed the 5' RACE reads anew with MiXCR; each CDR3 protein has one entry. The sample includes about 400,000 distinct CDR3 sequences, around 6.4% of them seen just once. The material was PBMCs, obtained 5 days after the yellow fever booster vaccination. The origin of the receptors is a man aged 25 to 45 who received the YFV17D yellow fever vaccine. Both conserved end residues are trimmed from each CDR3. D genes are given only for firm matches. Rows give clone size only sometimes, using once, few, many, or a class for an expanded clone.

>.|TRBJ2-7|TRBV6-5|TRBD2
ASSYSTLAGGYEQY
>few|TRBJ2-7|TRBV7-9|.
ASSFTDQLRGQY
>.|TRBJ2-7|TRBV7-9|.
ASRRDPTYEQY
>many|TRBJ2-7|TRBV7-9|TRBD2
ASSRWGNREGRNEQY
>.|TRBJ2-1|TRBV20-1|TRBD2
SARDDEASGKREQF
>.|TRBJ2-5|TRBV12-5|.
ASGLEDPSH
>few|TRBJ2-1|TRBV7-2|.
ASSSTEGSFHEQF
>few|TRBJ2-7|TRBV5-6|.
ASSSYAGRAYEQY
>few|TRBJ2-5|TRBV18|.
ASSLSAGTQETQY
>few|TRBJ2-4|TRBV27|.
ASSLFKDPRNIQY
>many|TRBJ2-7|TRBV4-2|.
ASSHETGVDEQY
>many|TRBJ2-5|TRBV5-4|.
ASSSGPQETQY
>few|TRBJ2-1|TRBV7-2|TRBD2
ASSLAPPGGRIGDEQF
>many|TRBJ2-1|TRBV19|TRBD1
ASSRTGSYNEQF
>many|TRBJ2-3|TRBV7-9|TRBD2
ASSLRLAGGPGDTQY
>few|TRBJ2-4|TRBV28|TRBD2
ASSLPPRGGAGGVFIQY
>few|TRBJ2-5|TRBV7-2|.
ASRLDRREQETQY
>few|TRBJ2-2|TRBV7-2|TRBD1
ASTLGTATGELF
>few|TRBJ2-1|TRBV21-1|.
ATSQREAGYYNEQF
>many|TRBJ2-7|TRBV7-2|.
ASSQRQRSYEQY
>.|TRBJ2-7|TRBV28|.
ASSKTGTLG
>few|TRBJ2-7|TRBV7-2|TRBD1
ARTRDRAYEQY
>few|TRBJ1-2|TRBV29-1|.
SVEAPGRDYGYT
>.|TRBJ2-3|TRBV4-3|TRBD2
ASGTSGRPHDTQY
>.|TRBJ2-2|TRBV3-1|TRBD1
ASSQAGQGMTGELF
>many|TRBJ2-1|TRBV4-2|TRBD2
ASSQERTSGIYEQF
>many|TRBJ2-1|TRBV19|.
ASSTSRDGHNEQF
>many|TRBJ2-7|TRBV6-2/TRBV6-3|.
ASSYRVSQQY
>many|TRBJ1-5|TRBV5-1|.
ASSPHGPGEPQH
>many|TRBJ2-1|TRBV21-1|.
ASSKPPNNEQF
>few|TRBJ2-5|TRBV5-4|.
ASSNQGKKETQY
>.|TRBJ2-1|TRBV7-9|TRBD2
ASTPAGREIENEQF
>few|TRBJ2-7|TRBV18|TRBD1
ASYGQGAHEQY
>few|TRBJ1-5|TRBV5-6|TRBD1
ASSMTGGGNQPQH
>.|TRBJ2-7|TRBV6-6|.
ASSPQEDYEQY
>many|TRBJ2-1|TRBV18|TRBD1
ASSKQTGGEGEQF
>few|TRBJ2-5|TRBV9|.
ASSGWGLRETQY
>few|TRBJ1-2|TRBV20-1|.
SATDKSNYGYT
>many|TRBJ2-7|TRBV7-9|.
ASSSPGPAYEQY